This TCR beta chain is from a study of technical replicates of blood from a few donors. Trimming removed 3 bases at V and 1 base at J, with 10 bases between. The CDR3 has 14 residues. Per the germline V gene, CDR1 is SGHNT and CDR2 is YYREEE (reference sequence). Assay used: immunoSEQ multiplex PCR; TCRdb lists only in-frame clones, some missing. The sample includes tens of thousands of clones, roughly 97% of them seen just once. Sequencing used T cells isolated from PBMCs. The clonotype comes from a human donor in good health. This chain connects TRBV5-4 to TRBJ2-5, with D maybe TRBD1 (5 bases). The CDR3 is CASSSQGSQETQYF. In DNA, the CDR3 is TGTGCCAGCAGCTCTCAGGGAAGCCAAGAGACCCAGTACTTC.